Described below is a single T cell receptor (beta chain) sequence and its context. No antigen is known for it. Base qualities are not at hand, and no much larger clone is one base apart. The collaborating institutions used their own protocols to collect whole blood in K2EDTA tubes. For TCRbeta analysis, collaborators shipped samples in one of three forms: frozen whole blood, isolated PBMCs, or DNA extracted from either of those sample types. This record belongs to a study of blood T cell repertoires in COVID-19 (dated by TCRdb to 2018 to 2020). Turning to the overall study: Collaborator samples came from the United States, Italy and Spain and covered acute and convalescent phases of COVID-19. The material from the prospective study consisted of cDNA or gDNA derived from T cells, B-cell-depleted T cells, or PBMCs. The dataset comprised deeply sampled blood TCRbeta repertoires from subjects exposed to, actively infected with, or recovered from COVID-19. The repertoires were made available in a free public database intended to serve as a resource for research on the immune response to SARS-CoV-2. Samples came from the ongoing ImmuneRACE study (first 160 participants) plus 1,254 subjects from 6 global collaborators. A de-identified subject ID, COVID-19 status, age in years and sex were almost always included in the sample metadata. Where available, HLA class I and class II types were taken from metadata supplied by the sample provider and were not determined by assay-based typing.

TCRbeta CDR3 regions were amplified from genomic DNA by means of the immunoSEQ Assay, a bias-controlled multiplex PCR. In the original analysis: The number of nucleated cells in each sample was estimated by amplification of reference gene primers within the assay. Sequence reads were collapsed and filtered to measure the absolute abundance of every unique TCRbeta CDR3 rearrangement. For each sample, productive Simpson clonality was calculated as the square root of Simpson's diversity index over productive rearrangements. TCRdb retrieved this table from immuneACCESS and kept in-frame rearrangements only. Not all clones are present; in checked studies, unresolved V genes account for under half, and no reason is known for the remainder. That table is the source of V, J and clone size, and D and trimming were worked out from the DNA. The sample table holds about 210,000 clones, of which over 70% were seen once. The ten largest clones capture roughly 2.8% of the sample.

The germline V and J ends show losses of 4 bases and 2 bases respectively, and no gene match explains 2 bases of the junction. The CDR3 starts with the cysteine, ends with the phenylalanine, and has 14 residues. Only CDR3 DNA remains: 42 bases, in frame from the first base. CDR1 and CDR2 are read off the germline V gene as SGHTA and FQGNSA. General study outcomes and caveats: How much clinical and demographic metadata was included differed by source and by participant, and the metadata was provided uncurated.

The sequence came from a man in his fifties or sixties with active or convalescent COVID-19. The sample consisted of peripheral blood. The V gene is TRBV7-2 and the J gene is TRBJ1-2, and 9 bases in between align with TRBD1. The DNA sequence is TGTGCCAGCAGCTCCGGACAGGGGAACTATGGCTACACCTTC. The translation is CASSSGQGNYGYTF.